The 3 T cell receptor beta chains below all came from one sample that was sequenced in a study of T cell repertoires in cytomegalovirus infection. TCRdb reprocessed the reads with MiXCR, giving one entry per CDR3 protein. The table has about a million distinct CDR3 sequences, around 32% seen once. Their antigens remain unidentified. This specimen consisted of cultured CD8+ T cells from PBMCs, obtained from culture after CMV antigen stimulation. The receptors derive from a human donor in good health (CMV status not recorded). Some clones in this sample may be carry-over from other donors' samples.

This rearrangement joins TRBV11-2 to TRBJ2-1; TRBD2 agrees at 9 bases. This CDR3 has 16 amino acids. The V gene's germline CDR1 is SGHAT and CDR2 FQNNGV. V shed 5 bases, J shed 6 bases, and the junction held 11 bases outside the gene matches. The CDR3 region has the DNA TGTGCCAGCAGCCCCCAGTGGAGCGGGGGGTCCAATGAGCAGTTCTTC. Translating gives CASSPQWSGGSNEQFF. The full variable domain, rest sourced from reference TRBV11-2 and TRBJ2-1, is EAGVAQSPRYKIIEKRQSVAFWCNPISGHATLYWYQQILGQGPKLLIQFQNNGVVDDSQLPKDRFSAERLKGVDSTLKIQPAKLEDSAVYLCASSPQWSGGSNEQFFGPGTRLTVL.

The chain's CDR3 is CASSERTSLHEQFF. Here the CDR3 DNA reads TGTGCCAGCAGTGAACGAACTAGTTTACATGAGCAGTTCTTC. The chain links TRBV6-1 to TRBJ2-1, with D possibly matching TRBD2 (5 bases). Trimming shortened V by 2 bases and J by 8 bases, and 13 bases separated the two germline ends. CDR3 length: 14 residues. The germline V gene encodes CDR1 MNHNS and CDR2 SASEGT.

This clonotype has only one observation. Germline and junction disagree at one end, which may indicate a read error. The J gene is TRBJ1-2, the V gene TRBV5-3; no clear D gene. TRBV5-3 has ORF status, its function being uncertain. CDR3 size: 15 residues. The CDR3 DNA sequence: TGTGCCAGCAGCTTGGTGACGGTCCCACTATATGGCTACACCTTC. Translation: CASSLVTVPLYGYTF.